This T cell receptor (beta chain) was sequenced during a study of shared clonotypes between healthy human individuals. Using immunoSEQ multiplex PCR, the repertoire was profiled, and TCRdb retains in-frame clones only, with some absent. Of some 1,900,000 clones in the sample, less than 95% were seen once. Positive CCR7 selection of CD45RO-negative cells yielded the naive CD8 cells, and terminally differentiated effector memory CD45RA+ cells were excluded. V dropped 3 bases and J dropped 4; count of bases not matched to a gene: 8. Per germline, CDR1 LNHDA and CDR2 SQIVND (reference sequence). The CDR3 contains 15 residues.

The chain recombines TRBV19 with TRBJ1-2; 7 bases map to TRBD1. The source is a man aged 18 to 35 in good health. The source material was naive CD8+ T cells sorted from blood. Here the CDR3 reads CASSIDPTGAYGYTF. The CDR3 DNA sequence: TGTGCCAGTAGTATCGACCCAACAGGGGCCTATGGCTACACCTTC.